These T cell receptor beta chains were read from a single sample in a study of T cell responses to AZD1222 COVID-19 vaccine. The protocol was immunoSEQ multiplex PCR, while the TCRdb copy is restricted to in-frame clones and leaves out a portion. The data show roughly 95,000 clones, roughly 90% seen once. The sequences come from peripheral blood, collected on day 0 of AZD1222 vaccination. The receptors derive from an adult in good health. Both conserved end residues are part of each CDR3. A D gene is named only where the DNA matches it firmly. Only some rows state a clone size, as once, few, many or a class for expanded clones.

D gene,J gene,clone size,V gene,CDR3 DNA,CDR3 protein
-,TRBJ1-2,-,TRBV28,TGTGCCAGCAGGGGACAACGGACCCCGACAGGAGATAACTATGGCTACACCTTC,CASRGQRTPTGDNYGYTF
-,TRBJ1-4,-,TRBV4-1,TGCGCCAGCAGCCAGAGCAGTGGGGACGCCCAAGGGGAAAAACTGTTTTTT,CASSQSSGDAQGEKLFF
TRBD2,TRBJ2-5,-,TRBV6-5,TGTGCCAGCACGCCAGCGGGAGGCCAAGAGACCCAGTACTTC,CASTPAGGQETQYF
TRBD1,TRBJ2-4,-,TRBV4-2,TGTGCCAGCAGCCGGTCCGGGACAGGGGCGGCCAAAAACATTCAGTACTTC,CASSRSGTGAAKNIQYF
TRBD2,TRBJ2-7,few,TRBV7-6,TGTGCCAGCAGCTTAGAAGCGGGATTCTCCTACGAGCAGTACTTC,CASSLEAGFSYEQYF
TRBD2,TRBJ2-5,-,TRBV6-2/TRBV6-3,TGTGCCAGCAGTTACCCCACAGGACTAGCGGGAACGGGGCGACAAGAGACCCAGTACTTC,CASSYPTGLAGTGRQETQYF
TRBD2,TRBJ2-7,-,TRBV19,TGTGCCAGTAGTAACACGGGACTAGCGGGAGGCCGGAGCCCCTACGAGCAGTACTTC,CASSNTGLAGGRSPYEQYF
TRBD2,TRBJ2-3,-,TRBV7-2,TGTGCCAGCAGGGGACTAGCGGGCAAGAATACGCAGTATTTT,CASRGLAGKNTQYF
-,TRBJ2-3,-,TRBV3-1/TRBV3-2,TGTGCCAGCAGCCCACATCCGGACACAGATACGCAGTATTTT,CASSPHPDTDTQYF
-,TRBJ2-3,-,TRBV25-1,TGTGCCAGCAGTTCAAGCACAGATACGCAGTATTTT,CASSSSTDTQYF
TRBD1,TRBJ1-4,-,TRBV19,TGTGCCAGTAGTATCATGGACAGGGAAGTACTGTTTTTT,CASSIMDREVLFF
TRBD2,TRBJ2-3,-,TRBV5-1,TGCGCCAGCAGCTTTGGGACTAGCGGCTGGAGGGATACGCAGTATTTT,CASSFGTSGWRDTQYF
TRBD1,TRBJ2-7,-,TRBV11-2,TGTGCCAGCAGCTTATCCTTGACAGGGATCAACGAGCAGTACTTC,CASSLSLTGINEQYF
TRBD2,TRBJ2-5,few,TRBV2,TGTGCCAGCACCGCTAGCGGGAGGGCCGGAGGGCAAGAGACCCAGTACTTC,CASTASGRAGGQETQYF
TRBD1,TRBJ2-5,medium-sized,TRBV10-3,TGTGCCATCAGCTTCGGGACAGGGGATCAAGAGACCCAGTACTTC,CAISFGTGDQETQYF
-,TRBJ2-2,-,TRBV6-2/TRBV6-3,TGTGCCAGCAGCTCTCATGGGGGCAGGCTCAACACCGGGGAGCTGTTTTTT,CASSSHGGRLNTGELFF
-,TRBJ1-5,once,TRBV14,TGTGCCAGCAGCCAAGATTGGCAGACAAGCAATCAGCCCCAGCATTTT,CASSQDWQTSNQPQHF
-,TRBJ1-2,-,TRBV19,TGTGCCAGTAGTATAAGGGACCGCGATGGCTACACCTTC,CASSIRDRDGYTF
-,TRBJ2-7,-,TRBV7-2,TGTGCCAGCAGTCTAGGCCTTGCGAGGATCAACGAGCAGTACTTC,CASSLGLARINEQYF
-,TRBJ2-7,once,TRBV7-7,TGTGCTAGCAGCTTAGCTGGATGGGTCTCGGATCTGTCCTACGAGCAGTACTTC,CASSLAGWVSDLSYEQYF
-,TRBJ2-2,-,TRBV5-4,TGTGCCAGCAGTATCGACCAGAACACCGGGGAGCTGTTTTTT,CASSIDQNTGELFF
-,TRBJ1-2,-,TRBV14,TGTGCCAGCAGCCGGGACGGCTATGGCTACACCTTC,CASSRDGYGYTF
-,TRBJ2-7,-,TRBV7-8,TGTGCCAGCAGCTTGACCTTCTCCTACGAGCAGTACTTC,CASSLTFSYEQYF
-,TRBJ1-1,-,TRBV28,TGTGCCAGCAGAATCAGGGTCACTGAAGCTTTCTTT,CASRIRVTEAFF
-,TRBJ1-1,once,TRBV6-5,TGTGCCAGCAGTTTAGGGATCCCGGGGTTCACTGAAGCTTTCTTT,CASSLGIPGFTEAFF
-,TRBJ1-4,-,TRBV30,TGTGCCTGGAGTGTCCGGGTTTCTTCTAATGAAAAACTGTTTTTT,CAWSVRVSSNEKLFF
TRBD1,TRBJ2-7,-,TRBV28,TGTGCCAGCAGTTTCCGGGACAGGGTTTTCTTC,CASSFRDRVFF
TRBD2,TRBJ2-1,once,TRBV11-3,TGTGCCAGCAGCTCATCAACTAGCGGAACCTACAATGAGCAGTTCTTC,CASSSSTSGTYNEQFF
TRBD2,TRBJ2-7,-,TRBV5-1,TGCGCCAGCAGCTACGATCGGGGGGGCTACGAGCAGTACTTC,CASSYDRGGYEQYF
-,TRBJ1-1,-,TRBV28,TGTGCCAGCTCATTAAATAACCGGGCCCTTATATTGAACACTGAAGCTTTCTTT,CASSLNNRALILNTEAFF
-,TRBJ1-1,-,TRBV15,TGTGCCACCAGCAGGTTCTTTCAGGTGAACACTGAAGCTTTCTTT,CATSRFFQVNTEAFF
-,TRBJ1-2,-,TRBV5-1,TGCGCCAGCAGCACCGGACAGCATAGCCTCAGCTTCGATGGCTACACCTTC,CASSTGQHSLSFDGYTF
-,TRBJ1-5,-,TRBV6-5,TGTGCCAGCAGTCGGACAGTTAGCAATCAGCCCCAGCATTTT,CASSRTVSNQPQHF
TRBD1,TRBJ1-2,-,TRBV9,TGTGCCAGCAGCAAAGACAGGGCCCAAGGAGGCTACACCTTC,CASSKDRAQGGYTF
-,TRBJ1-1,-,TRBV7-2,TGTGCCAGCAGCTTAGCGATAGCAGGGAGAGCTTTCTTT,CASSLAIAGRAFF
TRBD1,TRBJ1-2,few,TRBV3-1/TRBV3-2,TGTGCCAGCAGCCAAGGGACAGGGGACTATGGCTACACCTTC,CASSQGTGDYGYTF
-,TRBJ1-1,-,TRBV18,TGTGCCAGCTCACCTGAGAGGGAGTTAACTGAAGCTTTCTTT,CASSPERELTEAFF
-,TRBJ1-3,-,TRBV24-1,TGTGCCACCAGTGATTCCGGGTTCGGAAACACCATATATTTT,CATSDSGFGNTIYF
-,TRBJ2-1,-,TRBV11-1,TGTGCCAGCAGTACCCGTCGCTTGGATGAGCAGTTCTTC,CASSTRRLDEQFF